The 18 T cell receptor beta chains below all came from one sample that was sequenced in a study of identical twins. TCRdb redid the calling of the 5' RACE reads with MiXCR, one entry per CDR3 protein. The data show approximately 1.8 million distinct CDR3 sequences, under 35% seen once. Sequences were obtained from cord blood. The origin of the receptors is a newborn girl in good health.

This clonotype was observed a handful of times. The chain couples TRBV10-2 to TRBJ1-5; maybe TRBD1 (5 bases). Per the germline V gene, CDR1 is WSHSY and CDR2 is SAAADI. Trimming took 10 bases from V and 12 from J, leaving 16 bases between them. This CDR3 contains 11 residues. CDR3: CATWGGGYQHF. The CDR3 DNA reads TGCGCCACCTGGGGGGGAGGGTACCAGCATTTT.

The chain carries TRBV20-1 and TRBJ1-2; 11 bases agree with TRBD1. Germline V CDR1 and CDR2: DFQATT, SNEGSKA (reference sequence). The CDR3 runs 13 residues. V was pared by 1 base and J by 10 bases, with 5 bases of the junction left unmatched. The CDR3 DNA is TGCAGTGCTAGAGTTGGGGACAGGGGGTCCTACACCTTC. Its translation: CSARVGDRGSYTF.

The chain has TRBV20-1 and TRBJ1-5; 7 nucleotides align to TRBD1. The trim removed 5 bases at V and 0 bases at J, leaving 10 bases unmatched. Germline V gives CDR1 DFQATT, CDR2 SNEGSKA (reference sequence). The CDR3 covers 16 residues. The CDR3 nucleotides are TGCAGTGCTCTTCGACAGGGCCCCTATAGCAATCAGCCCCAGCATTTT. This sequence encodes CSALRQGPYSNQPQHF.

This clonotype was seen at least ten times. The chain's CDR3 is CAISESTSGGNEQFF. Here the CDR3 DNA reads TGTGCCATCAGTGAGTCGACTAGCGGGGGAAATGAGCAGTTCTTC. V is TRBV10-3 and J is TRBJ2-1; 12 bases map to TRBD2. Germline CDR1 is ENHRY and CDR2 is SYGVKD. CDR3 size: 15 residues. V shed 0 bases, J shed 7 bases, and the junction held 1 base outside the gene matches.

This chain links TRBV20-1 with TRBJ2-1, with a tentative D call TRBD1 (6 bases). This CDR3 comprises 14 residues. Deletions cut 1 base from V and 4 bases from J, with 11 bases between. Germline CDR1 reads DFQATT; CDR2 reads SNEGSKA (reference sequence). CDR3 region: CSARAWDTYNEQFF. CDR3 in DNA: TGCAGTGCTAGAGCGTGGGACACTTACAATGAGCAGTTCTTC.

About this clonotype: Its ends do not fully match the called genes, so a read error is possible. The chain recombines TRBV12-3 or TRBV12-4 with TRBJ2-1; TRBD2 might be the D (7 bases). CDR3 length: 17 residues. The CDR3 region has the DNA TGTGCCGGCAGTCCCTCAATCCGGGGGGCCTCCTACAATGAGCAGTTCTTC. Translation: CAGSPSIRGASYNEQFF.

V gene TRBV4-2 combines with J gene TRBJ2-5, with 9 bases that match TRBD2. The end of the DNA is better explained by TRBJ2-7, so the J call may be wrong. In germline, CDR1 is LGHNA, CDR2 YNFKEQ. This CDR3 contains 16 residues. DNA of the CDR3: TGTGCCAGCAGCCAAGGGGCTAGCGGGAAAAGGGACGAGCAGTACTTC. Translated, it gives CASSQGASGKRDEQYF.

This clonotype has only a few counts. This chain uses TRBV10-3 with TRBJ2-3, with TRBD2 matching over 8 bases. The ends lost 2 bases at V and 4 bases at J; junction bases unmatched: 8. The CDR3 has 16 amino acids. Germline V CDR1 and CDR2: ENHRY, SYGVKD. The chain's CDR3 is CAISETGGPFPDTQYF. CDR3 bases: TGTGCCATCAGTGAGACGGGGGGGCCGTTCCCAGATACGCAGTATTTT.

The chain couples TRBV7-9 to TRBJ2-1, with D unclear. Germline loops: CDR1 SEHNR, CDR2 FQNEAQ (reference sequence). The CDR3 has 16 residues. Trimming stripped 1 base from V and 13 bases from J, with 23 bases between. Here the CDR3 reads CASSLGRVAPQETQFF. The CDR3 DNA follows: TGTGCCAGCAGCTTAGGTCGGGTGGCACCTCAAGAGACCCAGTTCTTC.

The sample holds one count of this clonotype. The chain combines TRBV6-1 with TRBJ2-3; D call uncertain. The length of the CDR3 is 13 residues. Looked up from germline, CDR1 is MNHNS and CDR2 is SASEGT. V was clipped by 10 bases and J by 5 bases, with 16 bases between them. The CDR3 spells CATGPTNGDTQYF. The CDR3 nucleotides read TGTGCCACCGGGCCCACCAACGGAGATACGCAGTATTTT.

The chain recombines TRBV12-3 or TRBV12-4 with TRBJ2-1, with D maybe TRBD1 (6 bases). The CDR3 is 15 amino acids. V was trimmed by 7 bases and J by 0 bases, leaving 13 bases between them. The DNA of the CDR3 is TGTGCCAGCATCTCCGACAGGAACTCCTACAATGAGCAGTTCTTC. Its protein product is CASISDRNSYNEQFF.

The CDR3 here is CASARGGTGISSGANVLTF. The DNA of the CDR3 is TGCGCCAGCGCTCGCGGTGGGACAGGGATTTCCTCTGGGGCCAACGTCCTGACTTTC. The chain employs TRBV4-1 and TRBJ2-6; 9 nucleotides align to TRBD1. This CDR3 spans 19 amino acids. CDR1 MGHRA and CDR2 YSYEKL come from the germline V gene. The junction had 14 bases not matched to a gene; V was cut back by 8 bases and J by 0 bases.

This chain uses TRBV11-2 with TRBJ2-1; D gene uncertain. The CDR3 has 13 residues. V shed 1 base and J shed 8 bases, with 9 bases lying between them. CDR1 is SGHAT and CDR2 is FQNNGV in the germline V gene. CDR3: CASSLGRKDEQFF. CDR3 bases: TGTGCCAGCAGCTTAGGGAGAAAGGATGAGCAGTTCTTC.

This clonotype turned up a few times. The V gene is TRBV6-1, the J gene TRBJ2-7, with 10 nucleotides matching TRBD1. V was pared by 9 bases and J by 2 bases, with 16 bases of the junction left unmatched. This CDR3 comprises 17 residues. The germline CDR1 and CDR2 sequences are MNHNS and SASEGT. The CDR3 region is CARPLTQGTGETYEQYF. The DNA for the CDR3 is TGTGCCAGGCCCCTGACGCAGGGGACAGGGGAAACCTACGAGCAGTACTTC.

The chain links TRBV12-5 to TRBJ1-2; no firm D call. CDR1 is LGHNT and CDR2 is FRNRAP in the germline V gene. V shed 3 bases and J shed 3 bases, with 11 bases lying between them. The CDR3 has 14 residues. The CDR3 spells CASGFMGSYYGYTF. The CDR3 region has the DNA TGTGCTAGTGGTTTCATGGGTTCCTACTATGGCTACACCTTC.

This clonotype was observed a few times. The J gene is TRBJ2-2, the V gene TRBV7-2; D is ambiguous. The V gene's germline CDR1 is SGHTA and CDR2 FQGNSA. The CDR3 length is 15 residues. Trimming shortened V by 5 bases and J by 3 bases, and 13 bases separated the two germline ends. The CDR3 is CASSQGPSHTGELFF. DNA for the CDR3: TGTGCCAGCAGCCAAGGTCCCAGCCACACCGGGGAGCTGTTTTTT.

This clonotype was observed a handful of times. The chain employs TRBV11-1 and TRBJ2-5; D is unclear. Germline values: CDR1 SGHAT, CDR2 FQDESV (reference sequence). The CDR3 extends over 15 amino acids. V was trimmed by 3 bases and J by 1 base, leaving 12 bases between them. CDR3 residues: CASSFIAVSQETQYF. CDR3 nucleotides: TGTGCCAGCAGCTTTATCGCAGTAAGCCAAGAGACCCAGTACTTC.

The chain is built from TRBV4-1 and TRBJ2-7; D remains unclear. The germline V gene encodes CDR1 MGHRA and CDR2 YSYEKL. V lost 3 bases and J lost 5, with 20 bases in between. CDR3 length equals 16 residues. The CDR3 is CASSQSLTETLNEQYF. DNA of the CDR3: TGCGCCAGCAGCCAGAGCCTGACGGAGACCCTAAACGAGCAGTACTTC.